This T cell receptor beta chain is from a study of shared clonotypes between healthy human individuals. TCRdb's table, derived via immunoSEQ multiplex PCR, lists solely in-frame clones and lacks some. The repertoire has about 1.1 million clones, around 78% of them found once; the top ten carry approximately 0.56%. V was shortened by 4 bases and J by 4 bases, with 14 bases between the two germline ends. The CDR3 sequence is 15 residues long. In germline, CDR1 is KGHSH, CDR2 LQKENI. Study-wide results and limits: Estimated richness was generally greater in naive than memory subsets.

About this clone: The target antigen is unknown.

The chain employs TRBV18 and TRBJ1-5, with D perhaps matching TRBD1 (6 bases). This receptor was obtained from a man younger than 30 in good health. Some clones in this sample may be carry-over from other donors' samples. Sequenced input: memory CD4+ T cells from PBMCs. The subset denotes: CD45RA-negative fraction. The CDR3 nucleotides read TGTGCCAGCTCACAAGGGAGGACAGATAATCAGCCCCAGCATTTT. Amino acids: CASSQGRTDNQPQHF.